This T cell receptor beta chain was documented in a study of blood T cells in healthy people across ages. Study-wide results and limits: Long-lived donors exceeded aged donors in naive CD4+ cells and diversity.

Then a second PCR, running roughly 7 to 11 cycles, was carried out with a sample-barcoded 5' primer and a J-beta primer mix. TCRdb recomputed calls from the 5' RACE reads with MiXCR, one row per CDR3 protein. This table holds about 1 million distinct CDR3 sequences, roughly 24% found once. About this clonotype: Its antigen is still unknown. A junction end diverges from the germline sequence, so it may reflect a read error.

Germline V gene sequence: CDR1 SGHTA, CDR2 FQGTGA. The CDR3 contains 10 residues. The same data also went into a second study, on T cells of mothers and their children.

The chain employs TRBV7-3 and TRBJ1-4, with D uncertain. The sample was blood. The receptor comes from a girl aged 2-10 years in good health. CDR3 DNA: TGTGCCAGCGGCCAAAGGCTACGCCGATTT. Amino acid sequence: CASGQRLRRF.